Sequencing of this T cell receptor beta chain was carried out in a study of cytomegalovirus exposure and HLA in healthy donors. The wider study: Of 300 to 450 genotyped donors, roughly 86% clustered with self-reported Caucasian donors.

Details on this clone: Its matching antigen is unknown.

Vbeta (60) and Jbeta (13) primers were used in the PCR. Assay used: immunoSEQ multiplex PCR; TCRdb lists only in-frame clones, some missing. Of fewer than 200,000 clones in the sample, around 83% were seen once. Study results and caveats: In terms of immune exposure information, only CMV serostatus was available.

The ends were cut back, 5 bases at V and 5 bases at J, with 15 bases in the middle. Germline CDR1 reads SEHNR; CDR2 reads FQNEAQ (reference sequence). This CDR3 is 14 amino acids long. The genes are TRBV7-9 and TRBJ1-1; D is undetermined. The sample comprised PBMCs. The receptor's source is a man younger than 40 in good health and CMV-seropositive. CDR3 nucleotides: TGTGCCAGCAGCGCAATAGGCGGTACGACTGAAGCTTTCTTT. Amino acids: CASSAIGGTTEAFF.